These 3 T cell receptor beta chains came from one sample sequenced in a study of cytomegalovirus exposure and HLA in healthy donors. The PCR employed 60 Vbeta primers together with 13 Jbeta primers. The protocol was immunoSEQ multiplex PCR, while the TCRdb copy is restricted to in-frame clones and leaves out a portion. The sample yields 97,000 or so clones, roughly four fifths seen once. The sequenced sample consisted of PBMCs. The source of these receptors is a male donor in good health and CMV-seropositive.

The table lists this clone with a few counts. This chain's CDR3 is CASSVHGDTGELFF. CDR3 in DNA: TGTGCCAGCAGCGTACACGGGGACACCGGGGAGCTGTTTTTT. This chain uses TRBV9 with TRBJ2-2; the D gene is possibly TRBD2 (5 bases). Per germline, CDR1 SGDLS and CDR2 YYNGEE. V lost 1 base to trimming and J lost 3 bases, with 7 bases between them. The CDR3 is 14 amino acids. The full variable domain, rest sourced from reference TRBV9 and TRBJ2-2, is DSGVTQTPKHLITATGQRVTLRCSPRSGDLSVYWYQQSLDQGLQFLIQYYNGEERAKGNILERFSAQQFPDLHSELNLSSLELGDSALYFCASSVHGDTGELFFGEGSRLTVL.

This clone was counted between two and nine times. The J gene is TRBJ2-1, the V gene TRBV7-2; TRBD1 matches 9 bases. Germline loops: CDR1 SGHTA, CDR2 FQGNSA. CDR3 size: 16 residues. V was pared by 3 bases and J by 4 bases, with 7 bases of the junction left unmatched. In DNA, the CDR3 is TGTGCCAGCAGCTTGGCCGGGACAGGGCAATACAATGAGCAGTTCTTC. It yields the protein CASSLAGTGQYNEQFF.

The chain joins TRBV14 to TRBJ2-3; D might be TRBD1 (6 bases). The CDR3 consists of 17 residues. Germline CDR1 SGHDN, CDR2 FVKESK. The V and J ends lost 0 bases and 3 bases respectively, with 16 bases between them. CDR3 sequence (DNA): TGTGCCAGCAGCCAAGAGGGGGCTCTAGCTGGGACAGATACGCAGTATTTT. Amino acid sequence: CASSQEGALAGTDTQYF.